This T cell receptor (beta chain) derives from a study of cytomegalovirus exposure and HLA in healthy donors. Study context: The 95 to 150 validation repertoires used a platform that matched the one used for the approximately 690 first-cohort repertoires, as a later analysis reported. Findings and limits, study-wide: Altogether, some 170 TCR beta chains were recorded as cytomegalovirus-associated. Across donors, most TCRs were seen rarely, yet some public ones were widespread.

V lost 3 bases, J lost 1 base, and 12 bases lay in between. Germline values: CDR1 LNHDA, CDR2 SQIVND (reference sequence). The CDR3 spans 15 residues. Some clones are missing from TCRdb's copy, which holds only in-frame ones; the method was immunoSEQ multiplex PCR. The sample records approximately 110,000 clones, about 94% being singletons. Notes on this clone: Its cognate antigen is unknown.

This clonotype was sampled from a woman in her late teens or twenties in good health and CMV-seronegative. The sample was PBMCs. V is TRBV19 and J is TRBJ1-1, with unresolved D. The chain's CDR3 is CASSISHSGNTEAFF. The CDR3 nucleotides read TGTGCCAGTAGTATCAGTCACTCGGGGAACACTGAAGCTTTCTTT.